A single sample is the source of the 12 T cell receptor beta chains below, sequenced in a study of PD-1 blockade in classical Hodgkin lymphoma. Method: immunoSEQ multiplex PCR; TCRdb's copy keeps in-frame clones and lacks some. The top ten clones hold around 0.3% of a sample with 30,000 to 40,000 clones, 80% to 95% of them seen once. Time point denoted: cycle 4 day 1 (C4D1), after more than 5 weeks of nivolumab. All the patients suffered relapse after autologous stem cell transplantation, and brentuximab vedotin exposure differed. The CD4+ T cells used were purified from thawed PBMCs through magnetic negative selection. The sequences come from CD4+ T cells from blood, collected before the fourth cycle of nivolumab. These receptors all stem from a human donor with classical Hodgkin lymphoma.

In the case of this clone: The germline gene is not matched at one end of the junction; a read error may be the cause. The V gene is TRBV7-7, the J gene TRBJ2-1; 15 nucleotides match TRBD2. Germline CDR1 SSHAT, CDR2 FNYEAQ (reference sequence). The CDR3 has 18 residues. The CDR3 protein is CASSLGLAGGGGDNEQFF. The CDR3 coding sequence is TGTGCTAGCAGCTTAGGACTAGCGGGAGGGGGAGGTGACAATGAGCAGTTCTTC. Variable domain in full (rest from reference TRBV7-7 and TRBJ2-1): GAGVSQSPRYKVTKRGQDVTLRCDPISSHATLYWYQQALGQGPEFLTYFNYEAQPDKSGLPSDRFSAERPEGSISTLTIQRTEQRDSAMYRCASSLGLAGGGGDNEQFFGPGTRLTVL.

V gene TRBV25-1 combines with J gene TRBJ2-7, with 9 positions matching TRBD1. J gave up 1 base and V 1 base, and 2 bases lay outside the gene matches. CDR3 length equals 15 residues. Germline V gives CDR1 MGHDK, CDR2 SYGVNS. The CDR3 sequence: CASSEWGTGSYEQYF. The CDR3 coding sequence is TGTGCCAGCAGTGAATGGGGGACAGGGTCCTACGAGCAGTACTTC.

The rearrangement links TRBV25-1 to TRBJ2-7; D uncertain. The CDR3 runs to 13 residues. V lost 6 bases and J 6 bases, leaving 15 bases between the germline ends. Germline values: CDR1 MGHDK, CDR2 SYGVNS. CDR3 nucleotide sequence: TGTGCCAGCAGCGAAGCCGAGGTACGCGAGCAGTACTTC. Its translation is CASSEAEVREQYF.

The chain combines TRBV5-1 with TRBJ2-5, with 8 bases fitting TRBD2. CDR3 length: 15 amino acids. Trimming took 1 base from V and 4 from J; bases not matched to a gene: 6. Germline V gives CDR1 SGHRS, CDR2 YFSETQ. CDR3 DNA sequence: TGCGCCAGCAGCTTGACTAGCGGAGCAGTAGAGACCCAGTACTTC. The encoded protein is CASSLTSGAVETQYF.

This rearrangement joins TRBV5-4 to TRBJ2-7, with 7 bases identical to TRBD1. The ends lost 4 bases at V and 4 bases at J; junction bases unmatched: 2. This CDR3 is built from 12 residues. Germline V gives CDR1 SGHNT, CDR2 YYREEE (reference sequence). Here the CDR3 reads CASSLTGYEQYF. In DNA, the CDR3 is TGTGCCAGCAGCCTGACAGGGTACGAGCAGTACTTC.

The chain uses TRBV5-4 and TRBJ2-2; TRBD2 might be the D (6 bases). The germline gives CDR1 SGHNT, CDR2 YYREEE (reference sequence). V shed 4 bases and J shed 0 bases, with 16 bases lying between them. The CDR3 is 17 residues long. In DNA form, the CDR3 reads TGTGCCAGCAGCGTTGACCCGAGCGGGCCGAACACCGGGGAGCTGTTTTTT. This encodes CASSVDPSGPNTGELFF.

The genes are TRBV5-1 and TRBJ2-2; 10 positions match TRBD1. The CDR3 contains 16 residues. V was pared by 0 bases and J by 6 bases, with 5 bases of the junction left unmatched. Looked up from germline, CDR1 is SGHRS and CDR2 is YFSETQ. CDR3 amino acids: CASSLGDRGSAGELFF. Here the CDR3 DNA reads TGCGCCAGCAGCTTGGGGGACAGGGGCTCGGCCGGGGAGCTGTTTTTT.

This chain joins TRBV4-1 and TRBJ2-7, with unresolved D. From germline, CDR1 is MGHRA and CDR2 YSYEKL. V gave up 4 bases and J gave up 1 base, with 14 bases separating them. CDR3 size: 15 residues. CDR3 bases: TGCGCCAGCAGCCTCCGCCTAGTAGGTTCCTACGAGCAGTACTTC. It specifies CASSLRLVGSYEQYF.

J is TRBJ2-5 and V is TRBV5-1; 10 bases are a match to TRBD2. The CDR3 length is 16 residues. Looked up from germline, CDR1 is SGHRS and CDR2 is YFSETQ. V lost 8 bases, J lost 5 bases, and 15 bases stayed unmatched. For the CDR3, the DNA is TGCGCCAGTACCGGGAATCTAGCGGGAGCGGCGGAGACCCAGTACTTC. It codes for CASTGNLAGAAETQYF.

The chain is built from TRBV27 and TRBJ2-1, with D tentatively TRBD1 (6 bases). V lost 6 bases and J 6 bases, leaving 18 bases between the germline ends. This CDR3 has 15 residues. Germline V gene sequence: CDR1 MNHEY, CDR2 SMNVEV (reference sequence). The CDR3 nucleotides are TGTGCCAGCAGCCATCGAGGGGGAGTGGGCAATGAGCAGTTCTTC. The encoded protein is CASSHRGGVGNEQFF.

The V call is TRBV30, the J call TRBJ1-2; D uncertain. V was shortened by 0 bases and J by 6 bases, with 17 bases between the two germline ends. Germline CDR1 reads GTSNPN; CDR2 reads SVGIG (reference sequence). CDR3 length equals 15 residues. The CDR3 region is CAWSVSGQGKHGYTF. The CDR3 nucleotides are TGTGCCTGGAGTGTTTCGGGTCAAGGGAAGCATGGCTACACCTTC.

The chain has TRBV2 and TRBJ1-5; 9 nucleotides match TRBD1. The trim removed 6 bases at V and 2 bases at J, leaving 5 bases unmatched. Germline V gene data show CDR1 as SNHLY and CDR2 as FYNNEI. The CDR3 totals 15 residues. The CDR3 DNA reads as TGTGCCAGCAGACCTGACAGGGGGGGCAATCAGCCCCAGCATTTT. This gives the protein CASRPDRGGNQPQHF.